This T cell receptor beta chain originates from a study of shared clonotypes between healthy human individuals. Whole-study context: CD4 naive and CD4 memory each took three plates per donor, while CD8 naive took two and CD8 memory one.

Assay execution took place at the deep level. The method was immunoSEQ multiplex PCR; TCRdb's version includes in-frame clones alone and lacks a portion of them. The sample lists roughly 2,500,000 clones; roughly 93% were seen once. With respect to this clone: Antigen specificity is unknown.

Findings of the study overall: All-four-donor shared clonotypes had higher generation probabilities than non-shared clonotypes did.

There were only Caucasian adults among the donors, and all lived in Nashville, Tennessee. The V gene's germline CDR1 is SNHLY and CDR2 FYNNEI. V lost 8 bases, J lost 4 bases, and 8 bases stayed unmatched. This CDR3 region has 13 residues. The clonotype originates from a man aged 18 to 29 in good health. Some clones in this sample may be carry-over from other donors' samples. The V and J genes are TRBV2 and TRBJ2-7; 7 bases match TRBD1. Sample: naive CD4+ T cells from PBMCs. Subset indicated: CD45RA+ positively selected. CDR3 sequence (DNA): TGTGCCAGCTGCCGGGACAGTCGTTACGAGCAGTACTTC. This sequence encodes CASCRDSRYEQYF.